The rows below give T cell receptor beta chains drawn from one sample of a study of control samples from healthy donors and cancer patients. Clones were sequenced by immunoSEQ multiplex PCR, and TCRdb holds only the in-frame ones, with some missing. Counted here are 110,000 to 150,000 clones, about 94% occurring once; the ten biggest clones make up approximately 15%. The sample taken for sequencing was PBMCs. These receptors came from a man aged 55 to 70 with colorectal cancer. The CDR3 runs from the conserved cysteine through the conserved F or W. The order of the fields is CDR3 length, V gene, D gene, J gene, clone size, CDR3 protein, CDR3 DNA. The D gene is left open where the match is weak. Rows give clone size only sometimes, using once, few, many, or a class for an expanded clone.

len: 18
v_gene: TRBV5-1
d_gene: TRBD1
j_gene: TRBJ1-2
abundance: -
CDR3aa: CASSLVSYGQGTSYGYTF
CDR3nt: TGCGCCAGCAGCTTGGTCAGTTACGGACAGGGGACTTCCTATGGCTACACCTTC

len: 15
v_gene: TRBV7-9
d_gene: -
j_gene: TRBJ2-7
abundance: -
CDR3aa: CASSLAEAGAYEQYF
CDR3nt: TGTGCCAGCAGCTTAGCGGAAGCAGGAGCTTACGAGCAGTACTTC

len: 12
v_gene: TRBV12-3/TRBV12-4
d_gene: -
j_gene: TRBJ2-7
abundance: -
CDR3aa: CASSFIPYEQYF
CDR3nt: TGTGCCAGCAGTTTCATCCCCTACGAGCAGTACTTC

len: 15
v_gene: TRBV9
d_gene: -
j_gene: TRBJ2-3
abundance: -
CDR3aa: CASSVSGQGPDTQYF
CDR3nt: TGTGCCAGCAGCGTTAGCGGGCAGGGGCCAGATACGCAGTATTTT

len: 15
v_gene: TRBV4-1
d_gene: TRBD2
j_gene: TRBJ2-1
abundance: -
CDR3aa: CASRITGLAYDEQFF
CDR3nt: TGCGCCAGCAGGATAACGGGACTAGCGTACGATGAGCAGTTCTTC

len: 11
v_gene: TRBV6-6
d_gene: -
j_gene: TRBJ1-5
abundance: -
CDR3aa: CASKNNQPQHF
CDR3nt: TGTGCCAGCAAAAACAATCAGCCCCAGCATTTT

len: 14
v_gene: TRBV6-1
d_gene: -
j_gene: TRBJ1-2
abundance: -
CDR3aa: CASSERGFNSGYTF
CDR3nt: TGTGCCAGCAGTGAAAGGGGGTTTAACTCTGGCTACACCTTC

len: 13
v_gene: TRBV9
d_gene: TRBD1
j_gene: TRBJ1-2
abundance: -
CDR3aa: CASSPGTGGGYTF
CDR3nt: TGTGCCAGCAGCCCCGGGACAGGAGGGGGCTACACCTTC

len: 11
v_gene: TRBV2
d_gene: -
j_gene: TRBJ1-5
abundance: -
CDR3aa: CASRGGQPQHF
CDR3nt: TGTGCCAGCAGGGGAGGGCAGCCCCAGCATTTT

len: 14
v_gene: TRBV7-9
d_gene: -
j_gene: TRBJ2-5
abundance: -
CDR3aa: CASSLGLGQETQYF
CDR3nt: TGTGCCAGCAGCTTAGGTCTCGGCCAAGAGACCCAGTACTTC

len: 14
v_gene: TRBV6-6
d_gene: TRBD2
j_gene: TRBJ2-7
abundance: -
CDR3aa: CASSRVTSEGEQYF
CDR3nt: TGTGCCAGCAGTAGGGTGACTAGCGAGGGCGAGCAGTACTTC

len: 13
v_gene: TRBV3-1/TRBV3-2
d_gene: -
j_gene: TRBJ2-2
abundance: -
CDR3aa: CASSQRGGGELFF
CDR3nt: TGTGCCAGCAGCCAAAGAGGAGGCGGGGAGCTGTTTTTT

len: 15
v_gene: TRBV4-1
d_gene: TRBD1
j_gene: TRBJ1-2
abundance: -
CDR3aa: CASSLRTGDDYGYTF
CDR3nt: TGCGCCAGCAGCCTCCGGACAGGCGACGACTATGGCTACACCTTC

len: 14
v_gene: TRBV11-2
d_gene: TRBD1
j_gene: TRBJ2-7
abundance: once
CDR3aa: CASSPLGQSYEQYF
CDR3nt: TGTGCCAGCAGCCCATTGGGACAGTCCTACGAGCAGTACTTC

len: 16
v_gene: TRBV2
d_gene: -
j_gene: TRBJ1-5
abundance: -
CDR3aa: CASSGPRDNPNQPQHF
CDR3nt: TGTGCCAGCAGTGGCCCCCGGGACAACCCAAATCAGCCCCAGCATTTT

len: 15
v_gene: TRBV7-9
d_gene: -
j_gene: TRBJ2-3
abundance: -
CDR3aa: CASSLGGPSTDTQYF
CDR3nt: TGTGCCAGCAGCTTAGGCGGGCCTAGCACAGATACGCAGTATTTT

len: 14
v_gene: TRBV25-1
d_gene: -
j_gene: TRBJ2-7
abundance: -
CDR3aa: CASSEGDMNYEQYF
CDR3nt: TGTGCCAGCAGTGAAGGGGACATGAACTACGAGCAGTACTTC

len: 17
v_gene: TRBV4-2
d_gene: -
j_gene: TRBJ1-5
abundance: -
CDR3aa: CASSQRGGGTSNQPQHF
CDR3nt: TGTGCCAGCAGCCAGAGGGGAGGGGGGACTAGCAATCAGCCCCAGCATTTT

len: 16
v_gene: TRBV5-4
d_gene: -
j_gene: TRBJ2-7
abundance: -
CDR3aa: CASSPDGTRSSYEQYF
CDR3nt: TGTGCCAGCAGCCCGGACGGGACACGGAGCTCCTACGAGCAGTACTTC

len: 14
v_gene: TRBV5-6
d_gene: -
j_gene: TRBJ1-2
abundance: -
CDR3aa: CASSIDRTSWGYTF
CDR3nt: TGTGCCAGCAGCATAGACAGGACCTCTTGGGGCTACACCTTC

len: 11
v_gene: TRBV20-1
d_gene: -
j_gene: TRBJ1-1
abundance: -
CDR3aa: CSARGHTEAFF
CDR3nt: TGCAGTGCTAGAGGCCACACTGAAGCTTTCTTT

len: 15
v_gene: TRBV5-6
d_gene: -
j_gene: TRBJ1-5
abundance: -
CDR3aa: CASSLDGGINQPQHF
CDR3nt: TGTGCCAGCAGCTTGGACGGGGGGATCAATCAGCCCCAGCATTTT

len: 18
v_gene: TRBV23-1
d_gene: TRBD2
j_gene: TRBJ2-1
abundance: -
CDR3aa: CASSQSEVTSGGHNEQFF
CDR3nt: TGCGCCAGCAGTCAATCCGAGGTGACTAGCGGGGGGCACAATGAGCAGTTCTTC

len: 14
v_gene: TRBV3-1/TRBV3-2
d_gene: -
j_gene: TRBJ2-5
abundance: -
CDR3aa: CASSQMTTKETQYF
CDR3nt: TGTGCCAGCAGCCAAATGACTACTAAAGAGACCCAGTACTTC

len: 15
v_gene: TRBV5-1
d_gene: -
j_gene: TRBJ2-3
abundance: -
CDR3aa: CASSLAGFGTDTQYF
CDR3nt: TGCGCCAGCAGCTTGGCAGGGTTTGGCACAGATACGCAGTATTTT

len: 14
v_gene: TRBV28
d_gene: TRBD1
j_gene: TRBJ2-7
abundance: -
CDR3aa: CASSGSGQSYEQYF
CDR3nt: TGTGCCAGCAGTGGTTCGGGACAGTCCTACGAGCAGTACTTC

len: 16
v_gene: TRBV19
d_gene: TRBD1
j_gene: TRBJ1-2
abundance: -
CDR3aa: CASSIGGTVHNYGYTF
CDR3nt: TGTGCCAGTAGTATAGGAGGGACAGTGCATAACTATGGCTACACCTTC

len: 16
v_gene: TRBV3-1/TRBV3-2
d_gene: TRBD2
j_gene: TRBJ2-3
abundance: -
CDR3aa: CASSQRTSGGGDTQYF
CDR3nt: TGTGCCAGCAGCCAAAGGACTAGCGGGGGGGGAGATACGCAGTATTTT

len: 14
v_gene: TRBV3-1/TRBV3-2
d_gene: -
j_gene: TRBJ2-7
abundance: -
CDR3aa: CASSQEVPPYEQYF
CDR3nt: TGTGCCAGCAGCCAAGAAGTGCCTCCGTACGAGCAGTACTTC

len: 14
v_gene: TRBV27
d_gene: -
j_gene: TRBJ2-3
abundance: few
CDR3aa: CASSWSGDTDTQYF
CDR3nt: TGTGCCAGCAGTTGGTCAGGGGACACAGATACGCAGTATTTT

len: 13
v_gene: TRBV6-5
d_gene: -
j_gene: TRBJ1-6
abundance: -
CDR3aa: CASSATYNSPLHF
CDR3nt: TGTGCCAGCAGCGCAACCTATAATTCACCCCTCCACTTT

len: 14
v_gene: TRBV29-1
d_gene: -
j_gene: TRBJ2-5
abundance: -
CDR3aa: CSAPGWGHEETQYF
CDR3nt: TGCAGCGCCCCCGGGTGGGGCCACGAGGAGACCCAGTACTTC

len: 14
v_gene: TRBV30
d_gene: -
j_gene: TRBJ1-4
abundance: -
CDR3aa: CAWNMGGVEEKLFF
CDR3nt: TGTGCCTGGAATATGGGAGGCGTGGAGGAAAAACTGTTTTTT

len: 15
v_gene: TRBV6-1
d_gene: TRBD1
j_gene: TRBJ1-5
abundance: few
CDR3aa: CASSEAPTGSQPQHF
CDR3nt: TGTGCCAGCAGTGAAGCGCCGACAGGGTCTCAGCCCCAGCATTTT

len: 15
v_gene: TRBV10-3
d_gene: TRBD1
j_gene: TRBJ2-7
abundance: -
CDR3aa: CAIRDAGTGGNEQYF
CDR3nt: TGTGCCATCAGAGATGCCGGGACAGGGGGAAACGAGCAGTACTTC

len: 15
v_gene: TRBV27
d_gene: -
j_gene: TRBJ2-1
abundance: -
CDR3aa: CASSPPPGTNNEQFF
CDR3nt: TGTGCCAGCAGTCCACCCCCAGGGACCAACAATGAGCAGTTCTTC

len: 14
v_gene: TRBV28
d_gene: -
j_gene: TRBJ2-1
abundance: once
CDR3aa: CASSSGPPRDEQFF
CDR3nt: TGTGCCAGCAGCTCGGGACCGCCTCGGGATGAGCAGTTCTTC

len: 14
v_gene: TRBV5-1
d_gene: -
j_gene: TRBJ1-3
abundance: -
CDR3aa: CASSLGGAGNTIYF
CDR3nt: TGCGCCAGCAGCTTGGGGGGAGCTGGAAACACCATATATTTT

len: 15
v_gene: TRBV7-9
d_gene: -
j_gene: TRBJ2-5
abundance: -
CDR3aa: CASSLMPQGSETQYF
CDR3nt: TGTGCCAGCAGCCTAATGCCACAGGGAAGTGAGACCCAGTACTTC

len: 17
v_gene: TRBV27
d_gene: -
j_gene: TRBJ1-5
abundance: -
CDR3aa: CASSPRPDSYSNQPQHF
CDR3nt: TGTGCCAGCAGTCCACGACCCGACAGTTATAGCAATCAGCCCCAGCATTTT

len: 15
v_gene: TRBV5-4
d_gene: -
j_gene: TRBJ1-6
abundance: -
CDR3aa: CASRNTGLGNSPLHF
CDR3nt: TGTGCCAGCAGGAATACAGGGTTAGGTAATTCACCCCTCCACTTT

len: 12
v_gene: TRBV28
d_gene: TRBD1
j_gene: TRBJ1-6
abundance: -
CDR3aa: CASTTGALTLHF
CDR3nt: TGTGCCAGCACAACAGGGGCCCTAACCCTCCACTTT